These 22 T cell receptor beta chains were all obtained from the same sample, sequenced in a study of T cell repertoires in cytomegalovirus infection. TCRdb redid the calling of the reads with MiXCR, one entry per CDR3 protein. The sample lists about 160,000 distinct CDR3 sequences, about 15% occurring once. Sequencing was carried out using CD8+ T cells from PBMCs. The receptors shown here come from a human donor in good health (CMV status not recorded). Some clones in this sample may be carry-over from other donors' samples.

The gene calls are TRBV7-4 and TRBJ1-1, with D possibly TRBD1 on 5 matching bases. The CDR3 is 16 amino acids. The germline gives CDR1 SGHVT, CDR2 SQSDAQ. V lost 0 bases and J lost 1, with 12 bases in between. The CDR3 spells CASSLAPAGTNTEAFF. The DNA of the CDR3 is TGTGCCAGCAGCTTAGCTCCGGCAGGGACGAACACTGAAGCTTTCTTT.

This rearrangement joins TRBV7-2 to TRBJ2-7, with D tentatively TRBD1 (7 bases). The length of the CDR3 is 15 residues. In germline, CDR1 is SGHTA, CDR2 FQGNSA. V shed 5 bases and J shed 3 bases, with 17 bases lying between them. The CDR3 region is CASSQTGGGSYEQYF. In nucleotides, the CDR3 is TGTGCCAGCAGCCAAACCGGAGGGGGCAGCTACGAGCAGTACTTC.

This clonotype occurred a few times. V usage is TRBV7-9 and J usage is TRBJ2-1; 7 bases match TRBD2. V shed 1 base and J 3 bases; nucleotides not matched to a gene: 12. CDR3 length: 18 residues. CDR1 is SEHNR and CDR2 is FQNEAQ in the germline V gene (reference sequence). CDR3 protein: CASSLGKGGAGSYNEQFF. The CDR3 DNA is TGTGCCAGCAGCTTAGGGAAAGGCGGAGCGGGAAGCTACAATGAGCAGTTCTTC.

This clonotype was counted ten times or more. This rearrangement joins TRBV7-2 to TRBJ2-7; a possible D gene is TRBD2 (6 bases). The CDR3 length is 15 residues. Trimming took off 5 bases at V and 2 bases at J, with 16 bases between the two ends. Per the germline V gene, CDR1 is SGHTA and CDR2 is FQGNSA. CDR3 protein: CASSQYGLPTYEQYF. CDR3 bases: TGTGCCAGCAGCCAGTATGGACTACCGACCTACGAGCAGTACTTC.

This clonotype has just a few counts. The gene calls are TRBV9 and TRBJ1-4; D is unresolved. Germline CDR1 is SGDLS and CDR2 is YYNGEE. The CDR3 contains 16 residues. Trimming took 2 bases from V and 0 from J, leaving 11 bases between them. CDR3 in DNA: TGTGCCAGCAGCGTCATGGGATCGCCAACTAATGAAAAACTGTTTTTT. This sequence encodes CASSVMGSPTNEKLFF.

The V call is TRBV6-5, the J call TRBJ1-1; possibly TRBD1 for D (5 bases). The CDR3 has 14 amino acids. V lost 2 bases to trimming and J lost 5 bases, with 12 bases between them. Germline-derived CDR1 and CDR2 are MNHEY and SVGAGI. CDR3 loop: CASSYGIWGTEAFF. The CDR3 nucleotides read TGTGCCAGCAGTTACGGGATCTGGGGGACTGAAGCTTTCTTT.

V is TRBV18 and J is TRBJ1-1, with D uncertain. The CDR3 runs 13 residues. V lost 0 bases and J 8 bases, leaving 10 bases between the germline ends. Germline CDR1 reads KGHSH; CDR2 reads LQKENI. The CDR3 DNA reads TGTGCCAGCTCACCACCGGATCCACGGGAAGCTTTCTTT. The encoded protein is CASSPPDPREAFF.

The chain is built from TRBV7-3 and TRBJ1-1; possible D gene TRBD1, 5 bases. CDR3 length equals 13 residues. The V end lost 6 bases, the J end lost 3 bases, and 11 bases lay between the germline ends. Germline CDR1 reads SGHTA; CDR2 reads FQGTGA. As DNA, the CDR3 is TGTGCCAGCAGGGGGACGGGGGACACTGAAGCTTTCTTT. It codes for CASRGTGDTEAFF.

This clonotype was counted a single time. The CDR3 DNA is TGTGCCAGCAGTGAACTTCAGGGACTAGCGGGAGAGGAGCAGTTCTTC. It encodes CASSELQGLAGEEQFF. The chain is built from TRBV6-1 and TRBJ2-1, with TRBD2 identical over 14 bases. V was pared by 2 bases and J by 10 bases, with 7 bases of the junction left unmatched. There are 16 residues in the CDR3. Germline-derived CDR1 and CDR2 are MNHNS and SASEGT.

This clonotype was counted a few times. The chain links TRBV29-1 to TRBJ2-6; a possible D gene is TRBD2 (5 bases). V was clipped by 0 bases and J by 2 bases, with 8 bases between them. This CDR3 spans 15 amino acids. Germline V gene lookup returns CDR1 SQVTM and CDR2 ANQGSEA. CDR3 residues: CSVEDRGPGANVLTF. The CDR3 nucleotides read TGCAGCGTTGAAGATCGAGGGCCTGGGGCCAACGTCCTGACTTTC. Full variable domain (rest looked up from reference TRBV29-1 and TRBJ2-6): SAVISQKPSRDICQRGTSLTIQCQVDSQVTMMFWYRQQPGQSLTLIATANQGSEATYESGFVIDKFPISRPNLTFSTLTVSNMSPEDSSIYLCSVEDRGPGANVLTFGAGSRLTVL.

The chain couples TRBV29-1 to TRBJ1-2, with 8 bases that match TRBD1. V shed 7 bases, J shed 2 bases, and the junction held 9 bases outside the gene matches. Germline CDR1 reads SQVTM; CDR2 reads ANQGSEA. The CDR3 runs 14 residues. The CDR3 bases are TGCAGCGCCAGCGGACAGGGAGGCAACTATGGCTACACCTTC. Its translation: CSASGQGGNYGYTF.

This clonotype was detected a few times. CDR3: CASSPLGSGETQYF. The CDR3 DNA is TGTGCCAGCAGCCCCCTCGGGTCTGGAGAGACCCAGTACTTC. The rearrangement links TRBV7-2 to TRBJ2-5; D unresolved. This CDR3 has 14 amino acids. Trimming pared 5 bases from V and 4 bases from J, leaving 14 bases between. The germline gives CDR1 SGHTA, CDR2 FQGNSA.

The chain links TRBV6-5 to TRBJ2-1; TRBD2 aligns across 8 bases. The CDR3 is 16 residues long. Unmatched junction bases numbered 5, after V lost 0 bases and J lost 4 bases. Per the germline V gene, CDR1 is MNHEY and CDR2 is SVGAGI. The CDR3 loop reads CASSYSAGGPYNEQFF. In DNA, the CDR3 is TGTGCCAGCAGTTACTCCGCGGGGGGCCCATACAATGAGCAGTTCTTC.

This clonotype was observed a handful of times. The V and J genes are TRBV7-9 and TRBJ2-1, with 7 bases matching TRBD2. V trimming: 3 bases; J trimming: 9 bases; junction bases outside the gene matches: 14. CDR1 and CDR2 (germline): SEHNR, FQNEAQ (reference sequence). The CDR3 spans 16 residues. The CDR3 nucleotides read TGTGCCAGCAGCTTCGGGGGAGGGACGGACCTCGGTGAGCAGTTCTTC. It is translated as CASSFGGGTDLGEQFF.

In its sample, this clonotype was seen a few times. The V gene is TRBV7-8, the J gene TRBJ2-4; tentatively, D is TRBD1 (6 bases). Germline CDR1 reads SGHVS; CDR2 reads FQNEAQ. Trimming stripped 6 bases from V and 7 bases from J, with 16 bases between. There are 14 residues in the CDR3. CDR3: CASSRRGSGNIQYF. The CDR3 region has the DNA TGTGCCAGCAGTCGCAGGGGTTCGGGGAACATTCAGTACTTC. Looking up the rest from reference TRBV7-8 and TRBJ2-4 gives the full variable domain: GAGVSQSPRYKVAKRGQDVALRCDPISGHVSLFWYQQALGQGPEFLTYFQNEAQLDKSGLPSDRFFAERPEGSVSTLKIQRTQQEDSAVYLCASSRRGSGNIQYFGAGTRLSVL.

This chain connects TRBV7-6 to TRBJ2-1; 8 nucleotides align to TRBD1. CDR1 is SGHVS, CDR2 FNYEAQ, per germline. J lost 7 bases, V lost 0 bases, and 8 bases had no gene match. The CDR3 runs 16 residues. The CDR3 region has the DNA TGTGCCAGCAGCTTAGCATACAGGGGGAGGTGGAATGAGCAGTTCTTC. This gives the protein CASSLAYRGRWNEQFF. Based on the CDR3 plus reference TRBV7-6 and TRBJ2-1, the full variable domain is GAGVSQSPRYKVTKRGQDVALRCDPISGHVSLYWYRQALGQGPEFLTYFNYEAQQDKSGLPNDRFSAERPEGSISTLTIQRTEQRDSAMYRCASSLAYRGRWNEQFFGPGTRLTVL.

This chain connects TRBV4-1 to TRBJ2-1; 9 nucleotides line up with TRBD2. Germline CDR1 reads MGHRA; CDR2 reads YSYEKL. The ends lost 7 bases at V and 7 bases at J; junction bases unmatched: 5. The CDR3 contains 13 residues. The CDR3 nucleotides are TGCGCCAGCACCGGGACTAGCCCTAATGAGCAGTTCTTC. Its translation: CASTGTSPNEQFF.

CDR3 loop: CASSLSYGELFF. Here the CDR3 DNA reads TGTGCCAGCAGTTTATCGTACGGGGAGCTGTTTTTT. The J gene is TRBJ2-2, the V gene TRBV28; unclear D gene. The germline V gene encodes CDR1 MDHEN and CDR2 SYDVKM. V was clipped by 1 base and J by 7 bases, with 4 bases between them. CDR3 length: 12 amino acids.

The V call is TRBV7-2, the J call TRBJ2-7; 13 bases align to TRBD2. The CDR3 is made up of 15 amino acids. The ends lost 7 bases at V and 4 bases at J; junction bases unmatched: 7. CDR1 is SGHTA and CDR2 is FQGNSA in the germline V gene. CDR3 protein: CASTQGLAGPYEQYV. The CDR3 DNA reads as TGTGCCAGCACCCAGGGACTAGCGGGACCATACGAGCAGTACGTC.

The rearrangement joins TRBV7-3 to TRBJ1-1; D gene uncertain. Trimming removed 3 bases from V and 1 base from J, with 9 bases in between. The CDR3 extends over 14 amino acids. The germline CDR1 and CDR2 sequences are SGHTA and FQGTGA. As DNA, the CDR3 is TGTGCCAGCAGCTTGGGGAACGGGAACACTGAAGCTTTCTTT. Residues: CASSLGNGNTEAFF. The entire variable domain, with the rest obtained from reference TRBV7-3 and TRBJ1-1, is as follows: GAGVSQTPSNKVTEKGKYVELRCDPISGHTALYWYRQSLGQGPEFLIYFQGTGAADDSGLPNDRFFAVRPEGSVSTLKIQRTERGDSAVYLCASSLGNGNTEAFFGQGTRLTVV.

The chain joins TRBV20-1 to TRBJ2-5; 10 bases agree with TRBD2. The CDR3 contains 17 residues. After removal of 0 bases from V and 5 bases from J, the junction contained 12 bases not matched to a gene. The germline CDR1 and CDR2 sequences are DFQATT and SNEGSKA (reference sequence). Here the CDR3 DNA reads TGCAGTGCTAGAGATCTCGCGAGCGGGGGGGCAGGGGAGACCCAGTACTTC. It codes for CSARDLASGGAGETQYF.

This clonotype was counted between two and nine times. The chain couples TRBV28 to TRBJ2-5; 9 bases line up with TRBD1. Germline CDR1 and CDR2: MDHEN and SYDVKM. The CDR3 consists of 16 residues. V lost 4 bases, J lost 3 bases, and 9 bases stayed unmatched. The chain's CDR3 is CASSSDRGRGEETQYF. The CDR3 nucleotides are TGTGCCAGCAGTTCGGACAGGGGCCGGGGGGAAGAGACCCAGTACTTC.